The T cell receptor (beta chain) under discussion was sequenced for a study of identical twins. This clonotype appeared a few times. Germline loops: CDR1 DFQATT, CDR2 SNEGSKA (reference sequence). The CDR3 has 14 amino acids. The J segment lost 4 bases and the V segment lost 6 bases, leaving 8 bases of the junction unmatched. After template switching added a universal primer site, the resulting cDNA carried unique molecular identifiers. Via MiXCR, TCRdb re-called the 5' RACE reads, giving one row per CDR3 protein. The table includes 500,000 to 600,000 distinct CDR3 sequences, 20% to 25% detected once. These records were also assigned to another study, of T cells expressing NK-cell markers. In that study: The sorts in several experiments were restricted to alpha-beta TCR T cells by an anti-gamma-delta TCR antibody. As a fraction of CD8+ T cells, dominant NKG2C+ clonotypes reached about 1.0-7.5% in 5 to 7 donors.

Sequenced input: CD4+ T cells sorted from blood. The TCR comes from a woman aged 18-35 years in good health. The rearrangement joins TRBV20-1 to TRBJ2-5; 10 bases are a match to TRBD2. The CDR3 is CSAGRAGGGETQYF. The CDR3 bases are TGCAGTGCGGGAAGAGCGGGAGGGGGAGAGACCCAGTACTTC.